This T cell receptor (beta chain) originates from a study of T cell responses to AZD1222 COVID-19 vaccine. Broader study findings: Clonal diversity was possibly underestimated, and the donors were mostly white British, with more females. Only 6 or 7 AZD1222 recipients tested seropositive at baseline.

V lost 6 bases, J lost 9 bases, and 7 bases stayed unmatched. Germline assignment: CDR1 DFQATT and CDR2 SNEGSKA (reference sequence). The CDR3 covers 11 residues. TCRdb keeps only in-frame clones here, not all; method: immunoSEQ multiplex PCR. The sample records 80,000 to 100,000 clones, about 92% being singletons. With regard to this clone: Its antigen is not known.

This sequence originates from an adult in good health. The rearrangement uses TRBV20-1 and TRBJ2-5, with 7 bases aligning to TRBD2. The sample consisted of peripheral blood, taken on day 0 of AZD1222 vaccination. The CDR3 nucleotides are TGCAGTGCCCCATGGGGGGGGGCCCAGTACTTC. Translated: CSAPWGGAQYF.